This T cell receptor (beta chain) was identified in a study of PD-1 blockade in classical Hodgkin lymphoma. Described time point: newly diagnosed, previously untreated cHL patient sample. With magnetic negative selection, CD4+ T cells were purified from PBMCs that had been thawed. Trimming took 3 bases from V and 12 from J, leaving 9 bases between them. The CDR3 runs to 12 residues. Germline values: CDR1 SEHNR, CDR2 FQNEAQ (reference sequence). The table came from immunoSEQ multiplex PCR; TCRdb's copy has only in-frame clones and leaves some out. The table lists around 21,000 clones, approximately 90% of them singletons. This clone was seen more than once but under ten times. This specimen includes other DNA sequences encoding the same CDR3.

Sequencing was done on a sample of CD4+ T cells from blood. The TCR comes from a human donor with classical Hodgkin lymphoma. This sequence joins TRBV7-9 and TRBJ1-6; D unresolved. CDR3 nucleotide sequence: TGTGCCAGCAGCTTGGGCCCGCTACCCCTCCACTTT. It encodes CASSLGPLPLHF.